A single sample is the source of the 21 T cell receptor beta chains below, sequenced in a study of identical twins. In TCRdb, the 5' RACE reads were re-called with MiXCR into one record per CDR3 protein. The sample gives 120,000 to 150,000 distinct CDR3 sequences, around 3.6% of which show up once; 7.5% to 8.5% is in the top ten. Sequenced sample: memory T cells sorted from blood. The origin of the receptors is a man between 18 and 35 years old in good health.

At least ten counts were recorded for this clonotype. The chain carries TRBV12-5 and TRBJ1-1; no definite D call. The CDR3 is 16 residues long. V was cut by 1 base and J by 0 bases, with 12 bases left in between. Germline assignment: CDR1 LGHNT and CDR2 FRNRAP. The CDR3 spells CASGLASQPMNTEAFF. CDR3 nucleotides: TGTGCTAGTGGTTTGGCCTCTCAACCGATGAACACTGAAGCTTTCTTT.

This clonotype was recorded at least ten times. V and J are TRBV18 and TRBJ1-1, with no clear D. This CDR3 spans 12 amino acids. V was cut by 1 base and J by 9 bases, with 9 bases left in between. Germline V gene lookup returns CDR1 KGHSH and CDR2 LQKENI. The CDR3 sequence: CASSPLGNKAFF. The DNA of the CDR3 is TGTGCCAGCTCACCACTGGGCAACAAAGCTTTCTTT.

This clonotype was counted many times. The chain recombines TRBV15 with TRBJ1-3; D gene ambiguous. With 6 bases removed from V and 0 bases from J, the gap between germline ends came to 9 bases. Per germline, CDR1 LNHNV and CDR2 YYDKDF (reference sequence). The CDR3 loop spans 14 amino acids. Here the CDR3 DNA reads TGTGCCACCAGGTCACTGGGCTCTGGAAACACCATATATTTT. Translating gives CATRSLGSGNTIYF.

This clonotype was picked up many times. The gene calls are TRBV19 and TRBJ2-3, with D possibly TRBD1 on 6 matching bases. There are 15 residues in the CDR3. Per the germline V gene, CDR1 is LNHDA and CDR2 is SQIVND (reference sequence). V was clipped by 6 bases and J by 0 bases, with 13 bases between them. The CDR3 protein is CASSTTGLSTDTQYF. The CDR3 coding sequence is TGTGCCAGTAGCACGACAGGACTGAGCACAGATACGCAGTATTTT. Complete variable domain (other parts from reference TRBV19 and TRBJ2-3): DGGITQSPKYLFRKEGQNVTLSCEQNLNHDAMYWYRQDPGQGLRLIYYSQIVNDFQKGDIAEGYSVSREKKESFPLTVTSAQKNPTAFYLCASSTTGLSTDTQYFGPGTRLTVL.

This clonotype has a count of ten or more. This chain connects TRBV20-1 to TRBJ2-3; 8 bases fit TRBD2. This CDR3 region has 14 residues. From germline, CDR1 is DFQATT and CDR2 SNEGSKA (reference sequence). J lost 6 bases, V lost 3 bases, and 8 bases had no gene match. As DNA, the CDR3 is TGCAGTGCTAGCCTCGGGAGGGATCCCGATACGCAGTATTTT. It codes for CSASLGRDPDTQYF.

This clonotype was seen ten or more times. This chain connects TRBV12-3 or TRBV12-4 to TRBJ2-1; no clear D gene. The CDR3 is 11 residues long. V was shortened by 2 bases and J by 10 bases, with 6 bases between the two germline ends. The CDR3 region has the DNA TGTGCCAGCAGTTTACGGCTGGAGCAGTTCTTC. Protein product: CASSLRLEQFF.

This clonotype has at least ten counts. V is TRBV7-6 and J is TRBJ2-3; 9 nucleotides line up with TRBD1. The CDR3 sequence is 14 residues long. Per germline, CDR1 SGHVS and CDR2 FNYEAQ. With V trimmed by 5 bases and J by 5 bases, 5 bases remained unmatched. The CDR3 reads CASSPGQGIDTQYF. The CDR3 nucleotides read TGTGCCAGCAGCCCTGGACAGGGGATAGATACGCAGTATTTT.

This clonotype was seen ten or more times. As DNA, the CDR3 is TGTGCCACCAGCAGGATGGCCGGGACTAGCGGGGCCTTAGAGCAGTTCTTC. It specifies CATSRMAGTSGALEQFF. The chain joins TRBV15 to TRBJ2-1; 13 bases align to TRBD2. Looked up from germline, CDR1 is LNHNV and CDR2 is YYDKDF (reference sequence). The CDR3 runs 17 residues. Trimming took 3 bases from V and 10 from J; bases not matched to a gene: 12.

The table lists this clonotype with many counts. The chain uses TRBV11-2 and TRBJ2-5, with 8 bases identical to TRBD1. The CDR3 contains 15 residues. The germline CDR1 and CDR2 sequences are SGHAT and FQNNGV. J gave up 4 bases and V 5 bases, and 9 bases lay outside the gene matches. The CDR3 sequence is CASSDKSTGVETQYF. Here the CDR3 DNA reads TGTGCCAGCAGCGATAAATCGACAGGGGTAGAGACCCAGTACTTC.

The V call is TRBV3-1, the J call TRBJ2-3; 12 bases match TRBD2. This CDR3 contains 17 residues. CDR1 is LGHDT, CDR2 YNNKEL, per germline (reference sequence). Unmatched junction bases numbered 5, after V lost 3 bases and J lost 1 base. This CDR3 reads CASSQAGLAGRTDTQYF. The CDR3 coding sequence is TGTGCCAGCAGCCAGGCCGGACTAGCGGGACGCACAGATACGCAGTATTTT.

The J gene is TRBJ2-1, the V gene TRBV18; 8 bases fit TRBD1. V was pared by 3 bases and J by 7 bases, with 14 bases of the junction left unmatched. Germline CDR1 reads KGHSH; CDR2 reads LQKENI. This CDR3 is built from 17 residues. The CDR3 loop is CASSPTKQGVNWNEQFF. The CDR3 DNA is TGTGCCAGCTCACCCACCAAACAGGGGGTCAATTGGAATGAGCAGTTCTTC. The variable domain in full, with the rest retrieved from reference TRBV18 and TRBJ2-1, is NAGVMQNPRHLVRRRGQEARLRCSPMKGHSHVYWYRQLPEEGLKFMVYLQKENIIDESGMPKERFSAEFPKEGPSILRIQQVVRGDSAAYFCASSPTKQGVNWNEQFFGPGTRLTVL.

This clonotype came up many times. The V call is TRBV5-6, the J call TRBJ2-1; 9 positions agree with TRBD2. The CDR3 runs to 14 residues. Trimming at V came to 3 bases and at J to 6 bases, leaving 4 bases not matched to a gene. The germline V gene encodes CDR1 SGHDT and CDR2 YYEEEE. DNA of the CDR3: TGTGCCAGCAGCTCTGGCGGGAGGGTCAATGAGCAGTTCTTC. Its translation: CASSSGGRVNEQFF. Full variable domain (rest looked up from reference TRBV5-6 and TRBJ2-1): DAGVTQSPTHLIKTRGQQVTLRCSPKSGHDTVSWYQQALGQGPQFIFQYYEEEERQRGNFPDRFSGHQFPNYSSELNVNALLLGDSALYLCASSSGGRVNEQFFGPGTRLTVL.

This clonotype was recorded many times. This sequence joins TRBV20-1 and TRBJ2-1; perhaps D is TRBD1 or TRBD2 (5 bases each). The CDR3 has 14 amino acids. Per the germline V gene, CDR1 is DFQATT and CDR2 is SNEGSKA (reference sequence). The germline V and J ends were trimmed by 3 bases and 4 bases, with 13 bases remaining between them. The CDR3 reads CSARRLAGYNEQFF. The CDR3 bases are TGCAGTGCTAGGCGCCTAGCAGGGTACAATGAGCAGTTCTTC.

In this sample, this clonotype turned up many times. This chain connects TRBV24-1 to TRBJ2-5; 9 nucleotides line up with TRBD2. V trimming: 1 base; J trimming: 3 bases; junction bases outside the gene matches: 5. CDR1 is KGHDR, CDR2 SFDVKD, per germline. The CDR3 covers 16 residues. The CDR3 loop reads CATSDFNRLAEETQYF. The CDR3 DNA reads TGTGCCACCAGTGATTTCAACAGACTAGCGGAAGAGACCCAGTACTTC.

The table lists this clonotype with many counts. This chain connects TRBV21-1 to TRBJ2-7; the table's TRBD1 call for D was not verified on the DNA. TRBV21-1 is an annotated pseudogene. The CDR3 is 14 amino acids. CDR3 region: CASSDTGTETEQYV. CDR3 in DNA: TGTGCCAGCAGCGACACCGGGACAGAGACCGAGCAGTACGTC.

In this sample, this clonotype turned up many times. V and J are TRBV20-1 and TRBJ2-1; D is unresolved. The germline CDR1 and CDR2 sequences are DFQATT and SNEGSKA (reference sequence). The length of the CDR3 is 12 residues. Trimming stripped 2 bases from V and 4 bases from J, with 6 bases between. CDR3 sequence reads: CSARRQYNEQFF. The CDR3 nucleotides are TGCAGTGCTAGAAGGCAGTACAATGAGCAGTTCTTC.

In this sample, this clonotype turned up many times. The gene calls are TRBV6-6 and TRBJ2-7; D unclear. Germline V CDR1 and CDR2: MNHNY, SVGAGI (reference sequence). The V and J ends lost 2 bases and 3 bases respectively, with 5 bases between them. The CDR3 contains 12 residues. The CDR3 is CASSYDDYEQYV. The CDR3 nucleotides are TGTGCCAGCAGTTACGACGACTACGAGCAGTACGTC.

Note on this clonotype: A much larger clone is a single base away; this may be a read error. This chain connects TRBV29-1 to TRBJ1-2, with unresolved D. Germline lookup yields CDR1 SQVTM and CDR2 ANQGSEA. V gave up 2 bases and J gave up 10 bases, with 8 bases separating them. This CDR3 region has 10 residues. CDR3 coding DNA: TGCAGCGTTGAATCGTCCGTCTACACCTTC. It yields the protein CSVESSVYTF.

Many counts were recorded for this clonotype. The chain couples TRBV6-5 to TRBJ2-5, with a tentative D call TRBD2 (6 bases). The CDR3 extends over 13 amino acids. Germline V gives CDR1 MNHEY, CDR2 SVGAGI. V shed 4 bases and J shed 5 bases, with 11 bases lying between them. In DNA form, the CDR3 reads TGTGCCAGCAGTTTCGACCGGGGGGAGACCCAGTACTTC. Its protein product is CASSFDRGETQYF.

This clonotype was seen at least ten times. This chain links TRBV5-1 with TRBJ1-2; TRBD1 aligns across 7 bases. This CDR3 has 12 amino acids. Germline CDR1 and CDR2: SGHRS and YFSETQ. J lost 8 bases, V lost 4 bases, and 5 bases had no gene match. In DNA form, the CDR3 reads TGCGCCAGCAGCCCAGACAGGGTCGGCTACACCTTC. Its translation is CASSPDRVGYTF. Complete variable domain (other parts from reference TRBV5-1 and TRBJ1-2): KAGVTQTPRYLIKTRGQQVTLSCSPISGHRSVSWYQQTPGQGLQFLFEYFSETQRNKGNFPGRFSGRQFSNSRSEMNVSTLELGDSALYLCASSPDRVGYTFGSGTRLTVV.

This clonotype appeared many times. V is TRBV7-2 and J is TRBJ1-2; TRBD1 matches at 7 bases. Losses at the gene ends were 4 bases for V and 4 bases for J; bases not matched to a gene: 3. Germline V CDR1 and CDR2: SGHTA, FQGNSA. This CDR3 comprises 13 residues. CDR3 DNA: TGTGCCAGCAGCTCCGGACAGGTCTATGGCTACACCTTC. Translated, it gives CASSSGQVYGYTF.